This entry is about one T cell receptor (beta chain). The source of the sample is a study of blood T cell repertoires in COVID-19. Only in-frame clones appear in the TCRdb table, and some are missing; sequencing was by immunoSEQ multiplex PCR. The sample yields 150,000 to 200,000 clones, about 87% seen once. The CDR3 runs to 14 residues. The trim removed 7 bases at V and 2 bases at J, leaving 8 bases unmatched. Germline CDR1 is GTSNPN and CDR2 is SVGIG (reference sequence). This chain links TRBV30 with TRBJ2-7, with 10 bases that match TRBD1. The sequence derives from a man aged 35 to 55 with active or convalescent COVID-19. Input material: peripheral blood. CDR3 loop: CAFNRDRGTYEQYF. In DNA, the CDR3 is TGTGCCTTTAACCGGGACAGGGGTACCTACGAGCAGTACTTC.